These 16 T cell receptor beta chains were all obtained from the same sample, sequenced in a study of T-cell memory formation after mild COVID-19. TCRdb re-analysed the 5' RACE reads in MiXCR, keeping a single row per CDR3 protein. The sample includes about half a million distinct CDR3 sequences, roughly 20% of them seen just once. Material for sequencing was PBMCs or a T cell subset sorted from them (not recorded which). The origin of the receptors is an adult woman who had mild COVID-19 (a few samples of this study predate the infection). Cell type and time point are not known.

J is TRBJ2-1 and V is TRBV15; 16 bases agree with TRBD2. Germline-derived CDR1 and CDR2 are LNHNV and YYDKDF (reference sequence). CDR3 size: 16 residues. V lost 1 base, J lost 10 bases, and 4 bases stayed unmatched. The CDR3 protein is CATSRVRGLAGGEQFF. The CDR3, as DNA: TGTGCCACCAGCAGAGTCCGGGGACTAGCGGGAGGGGAGCAGTTCTTC.

This clonotype showed up just a few times. The V and J genes are TRBV15 and TRBJ2-6, with D unresolved. This CDR3 region has 14 residues. The V end was cut by 8 bases, the J end by 0 bases, with 8 bases between. CDR1 is LNHNV and CDR2 is YYDKDF in the germline V gene (reference sequence). The CDR3 nucleotides read TGTGCCACCGCGAGCGACTCTGGGGCCAACGTCCTGACTTTC. Protein: CATASDSGANVLTF. Full variable domain (missing parts from reference TRBV15 and TRBJ2-6): DAMVIQNPRYQVTQFGKPVTLSCSQTLNHNVMYWYQQKSSQAPKLLFHYYDKDFNNEADTPDNFQSRRPNTSFCFLDIRSPGLGDTAMYLCATASDSGANVLTFGAGSRLTVL.

This clonotype was found a few times. The rearrangement links TRBV12-3 or TRBV12-4 to TRBJ1-5; a weak D match, TRBD1 (5 bases). Trimming pared 1 base from V and 1 base from J, leaving 8 bases between. The CDR3 spans 15 residues. The CDR3 is CASSLEGASNQPQHF. The CDR3 DNA follows: TGTGCCAGCAGTTTAGAAGGGGCGAGCAATCAGCCCCAGCATTTT.

This chain links TRBV5-1 with TRBJ2-1; D tentatively reads TRBD1 or TRBD2 (6 bases each). Germline V CDR1 and CDR2: SGHRS, YFSETQ. The germline V and J ends were trimmed by 1 base and 7 bases, with 18 bases remaining between them. The CDR3 runs to 16 residues. The CDR3 DNA reads as TGCGCCAGCAGCTTGATAGGGGGTCGGGGACTTAATGAGCAGTTCTTC. Encoded protein: CASSLIGGRGLNEQFF.

In this sample, this clonotype turned up many times. The chain carries TRBV7-9 and TRBJ1-1; D is undetermined. The V end lost 0 bases, the J end lost 0 bases, and 11 bases lay between the germline ends. Germline V lookup: CDR1 SEHNR, CDR2 FQNEAQ (reference sequence). This CDR3 contains 16 residues. CDR3 in DNA: TGTGCCAGCAGCTTAGCGGGATCGGGGATGAACACTGAAGCTTTCTTT. Protein: CASSLAGSGMNTEAFF.

This clonotype has a single count. This sequence joins TRBV7-6 and TRBJ2-5; 11 positions match TRBD1. Per germline, CDR1 SGHVS and CDR2 FNYEAQ. Germline trimming cut 5 bases from V and 5 bases from J; bases unmatched to any gene: 10. CDR3 length: 16 amino acids. The CDR3 protein is CASSLSGTGGRETQYF. Here the CDR3 DNA reads TGTGCCAGCAGCCTCTCCGGGACAGGGGGAAGGGAGACCCAGTACTTC.

On this clonotype: An end of the junction differs from the germline gene, which may be a read error. The chain couples TRBV24-1 to TRBJ2-3; D unresolved. There are 16 residues in the CDR3. The germline V gene encodes CDR1 KGHDR and CDR2 SFDVKD. DNA of the CDR3: TGTGCCACCAGTGATTTTTACTACGGGTCCACAGAAACGCAGTATTTT. Protein sequence: CATSDFYYGSTETQYF.

Remarks on this clonotype: A single base separates this from a much larger clone, so it may be a read error. The chain joins TRBV5-1 to TRBJ2-3; no firm D call. Germline assignment: CDR1 SGHRS and CDR2 YFSETQ. The V end lost 4 bases, the J end lost 3 bases, and 15 bases lay between the germline ends. The CDR3 runs 15 residues. CDR3 nucleotides: TGCGCCAGCAGCACGTTTGGACGGAGAACAGATACGCAGTATTTT. Its protein product is CASSTFGRRTDTQYF.

The rearrangement links TRBV5-1 to TRBJ2-3, with a possible D match to TRBD2 (5 bases). Deletions cut 0 bases from V and 2 bases from J, with 7 bases between. CDR1 and CDR2 (germline): SGHRS, YFSETQ. CDR3 length equals 14 residues. CDR3 loop: CASSLVGNTDTQYF. CDR3 nucleotides: TGCGCCAGCAGCTTGGTCGGGAACACAGATACGCAGTATTTT.

This clonotype was counted between two and nine times. The CDR3: CASRNGRQGGSNQPQHF. CDR3 nucleotide sequence: TGTGCCAGCAGGAACGGCCGACAGGGGGGTAGCAATCAGCCCCAGCATTTT. This chain connects TRBV2 to TRBJ1-5; TRBD1 matches at 9 bases. The CDR3 contains 17 residues. Germline-derived CDR1 and CDR2 are SNHLY and FYNNEI. The junction had 9 bases not matched to a gene; V was cut back by 6 bases and J by 0 bases.

The rearrangement uses TRBV7-8 and TRBJ1-5; 7 nucleotides agree with TRBD1. The V gene end was trimmed by 3 bases and the J gene end by 7 bases; junction bases not matched to a gene: 9. Germline CDR1 reads SGHVS; CDR2 reads FQNEAQ. The length of the CDR3 is 15 residues. DNA of the CDR3: TGTGCCAGCAGCTTCGGACAGGCGTCGTGGCAGCCCCAGCATTTT. This codes for CASSFGQASWQPQHF.

The rearrangement joins TRBV9 to TRBJ2-7; D is tentatively TRBD1 or TRBD2 (5 bases each). This CDR3 is built from 15 residues. Germline values: CDR1 SGDLS, CDR2 YYNGEE. V lost 0 bases, J lost 0 bases, and 10 bases lay in between. This chain's CDR3 is CASSVGGRSSYEQYF. The DNA of the CDR3 is TGTGCCAGCAGCGTAGGGGGACGGAGCTCCTACGAGCAGTACTTC. Supplemented by reference TRBV9 and TRBJ2-7, the full variable domain reads DSGVTQTPKHLITATGQRVTLRCSPRSGDLSVYWYQQSLDQGLQFLIQYYNGEERAKGNILERFSAQQFPDLHSELNLSSLELGDSALYFCASSVGGRSSYEQYFGPGTRLTVT.

The V call is TRBV6-6, the J call TRBJ2-1; 13 nucleotides agree with TRBD2. The junction had 12 bases not matched to a gene; V was cut back by 8 bases and J by 5 bases. Per germline, CDR1 MNHNY and CDR2 SVGAGI (reference sequence). CDR3 length: 17 residues. Here the CDR3 reads CASLLAGGPGAHNEQFF. In DNA, the CDR3 is TGTGCCAGCCTACTAGCGGGAGGGCCCGGAGCACACAATGAGCAGTTCTTC.

The V and J genes are TRBV11-2 and TRBJ2-1; 7 bases fit TRBD1. CDR3 length: 16 amino acids. The J segment lost 3 bases and the V segment lost 4 bases, leaving 9 bases of the junction unmatched. Germline V gene lookup returns CDR1 SGHAT and CDR2 FQNNGV. The CDR3 nucleotides read TGTGCCAGCAGCTGGAGAAAGGCAGGGGGCTACAATGAGCAGTTCTTC. It encodes CASSWRKAGGYNEQFF.

The V and J genes are TRBV10-3 and TRBJ1-5; tentatively, D is TRBD1 (6 bases). Between the trimmed V and J ends, which lost 7 bases and 7 bases, there was a span of 14 bases. The CDR3 extends over 13 amino acids. Germline V CDR1 and CDR2: ENHRY, SYGVKD. As DNA, the CDR3 is TGTGCCATCATGGGGGGGCTAGGGCAGCCCCAGCATTTT. It translates to CAIMGGLGQPQHF.

This rearrangement joins TRBV28 to TRBJ2-5, with TRBD2 identical over 13 bases. Trimming at V came to 6 bases and at J to 5 bases, leaving 12 bases not matched to a gene. CDR1 MDHEN and CDR2 SYDVKM come from the germline V gene. CDR3 length: 17 residues. The DNA of the CDR3 is TGTGCCAGCAGGGCTTGGACTAGCGGGAGAGGAGAGGAGACCCAGTACTTC. Translation gives CASRAWTSGRGEETQYF.